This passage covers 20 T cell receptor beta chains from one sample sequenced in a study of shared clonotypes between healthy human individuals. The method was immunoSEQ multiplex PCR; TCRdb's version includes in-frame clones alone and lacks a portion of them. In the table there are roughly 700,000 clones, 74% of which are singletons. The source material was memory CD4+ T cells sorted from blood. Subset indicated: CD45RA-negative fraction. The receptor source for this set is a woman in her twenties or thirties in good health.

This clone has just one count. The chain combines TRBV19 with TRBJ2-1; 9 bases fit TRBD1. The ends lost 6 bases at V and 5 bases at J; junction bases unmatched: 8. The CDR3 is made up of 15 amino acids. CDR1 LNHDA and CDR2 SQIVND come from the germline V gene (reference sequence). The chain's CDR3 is CASSGTGYVDNEQFF. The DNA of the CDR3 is TGTGCCAGTAGCGGGACAGGGTATGTCGACAATGAGCAGTTCTTC.

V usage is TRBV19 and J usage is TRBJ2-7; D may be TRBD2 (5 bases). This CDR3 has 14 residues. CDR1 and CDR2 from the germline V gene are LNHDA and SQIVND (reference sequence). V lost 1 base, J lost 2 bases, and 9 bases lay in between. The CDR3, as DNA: TGTGCCAGTAGTATAGGTCGGGAAGCCTACGAGCAGTACTTC. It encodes CASSIGREAYEQYF.

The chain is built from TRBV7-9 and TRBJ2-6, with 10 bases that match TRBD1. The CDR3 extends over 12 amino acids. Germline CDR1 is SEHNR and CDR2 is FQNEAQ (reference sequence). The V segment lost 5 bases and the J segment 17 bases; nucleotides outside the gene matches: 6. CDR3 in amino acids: CASSIQTGGLTF. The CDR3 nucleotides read TGTGCCAGCAGCATCCAGACAGGGGGCTTGACTTTC. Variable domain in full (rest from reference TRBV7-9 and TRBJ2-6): DTGVSQNPRHKITKRGQNVTFRCDPISEHNRLYWYRQTLGQGPEFLTYFQNEAQLEKSRLLSDRFSAERPKGSFSTLEIQRTEQGDSAMYLCASSIQTGGLTFGAGSRLTVL.

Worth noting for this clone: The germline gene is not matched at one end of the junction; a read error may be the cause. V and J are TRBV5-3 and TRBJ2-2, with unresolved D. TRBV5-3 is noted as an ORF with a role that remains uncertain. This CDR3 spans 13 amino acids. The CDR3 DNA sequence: TGTGCCAGCAGCTTTCCCAACACCGGGGAGCTGTTTTTT. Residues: CASSFPNTGELFF.

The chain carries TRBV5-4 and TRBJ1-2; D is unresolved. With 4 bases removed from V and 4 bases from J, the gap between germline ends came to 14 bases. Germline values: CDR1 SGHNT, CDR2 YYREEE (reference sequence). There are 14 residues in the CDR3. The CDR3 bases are TGTGCCAGCAGCCTCCAGGACTTACCCTATGGCTACACCTTC. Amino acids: CASSLQDLPYGYTF. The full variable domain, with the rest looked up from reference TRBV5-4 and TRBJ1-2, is ETGVTQSPTHLIKTRGQQVTLRCSSQSGHNTVSWYQQALGQGPQFIFQYYREEENGRGNFPPRFSGLQFPNYSSELNVNALELDDSALYLCASSLQDLPYGYTFGSGTRLTVV.

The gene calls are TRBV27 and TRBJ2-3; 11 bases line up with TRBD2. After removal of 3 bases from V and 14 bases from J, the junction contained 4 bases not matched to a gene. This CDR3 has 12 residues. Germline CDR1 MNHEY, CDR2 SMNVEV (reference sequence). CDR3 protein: CASSLTSGIPYF. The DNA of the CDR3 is TGTGCCAGCAGTTTGACTAGCGGGATTCCGTATTTT.

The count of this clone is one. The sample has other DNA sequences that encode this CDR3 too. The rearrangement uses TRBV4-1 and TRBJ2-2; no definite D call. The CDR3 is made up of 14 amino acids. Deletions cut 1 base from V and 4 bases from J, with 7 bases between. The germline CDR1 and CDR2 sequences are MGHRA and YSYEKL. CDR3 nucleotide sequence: TGCGCCAGCAGCCAAGTTGGTGGCACCGGGGAGCTGTTTTTT. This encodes CASSQVGGTGELFF.

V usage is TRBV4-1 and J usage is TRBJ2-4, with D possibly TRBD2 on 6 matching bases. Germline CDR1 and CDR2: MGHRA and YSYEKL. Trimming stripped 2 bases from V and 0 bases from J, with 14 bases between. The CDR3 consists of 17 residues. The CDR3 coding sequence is TGCGCCAGCAGCCAAAGGGGCGGGGCTGGAGCCAAAAACATTCAGTACTTC. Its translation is CASSQRGGAGAKNIQYF.

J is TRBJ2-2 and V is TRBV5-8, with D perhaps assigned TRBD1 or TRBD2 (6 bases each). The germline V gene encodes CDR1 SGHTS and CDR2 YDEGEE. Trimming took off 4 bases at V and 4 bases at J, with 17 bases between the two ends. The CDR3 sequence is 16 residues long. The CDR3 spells CASSQGGGRPTGELFF. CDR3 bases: TGTGCCAGCAGCCAAGGTGGGGGGCGCCCCACCGGGGAGCTGTTTTTT.

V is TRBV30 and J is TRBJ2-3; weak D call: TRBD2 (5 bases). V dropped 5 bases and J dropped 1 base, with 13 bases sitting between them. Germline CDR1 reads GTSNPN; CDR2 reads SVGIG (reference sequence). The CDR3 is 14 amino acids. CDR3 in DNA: TGTGCCTGGGGGAGACGAACGGGCACAGATACGCAGTATTTT. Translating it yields CAWGRRTGTDTQYF.

The CDR3 here is CASSHQGWNEQFF. DNA for the CDR3: TGCGCCAGCAGCCATCAGGGTTGGAATGAGCAGTTCTTC. The chain links TRBV4-3 to TRBJ2-1, with TRBD1 as a possible D gene (5 bases). The CDR3 is 13 amino acids. V was pared by 3 bases and J by 7 bases, with 10 bases between. Germline values: CDR1 LGHNA, CDR2 YSLEER.

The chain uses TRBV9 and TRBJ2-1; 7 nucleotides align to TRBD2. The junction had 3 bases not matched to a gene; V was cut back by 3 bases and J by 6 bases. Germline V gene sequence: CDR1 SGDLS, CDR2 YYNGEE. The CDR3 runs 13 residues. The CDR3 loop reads CASSGTRPNEQFF. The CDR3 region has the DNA TGTGCCAGCAGCGGGACTAGGCCCAATGAGCAGTTCTTC. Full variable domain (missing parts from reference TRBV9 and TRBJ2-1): DSGVTQTPKHLITATGQRVTLRCSPRSGDLSVYWYQQSLDQGLQFLIQYYNGEERAKGNILERFSAQQFPDLHSELNLSSLELGDSALYFCASSGTRPNEQFFGPGTRLTVL.

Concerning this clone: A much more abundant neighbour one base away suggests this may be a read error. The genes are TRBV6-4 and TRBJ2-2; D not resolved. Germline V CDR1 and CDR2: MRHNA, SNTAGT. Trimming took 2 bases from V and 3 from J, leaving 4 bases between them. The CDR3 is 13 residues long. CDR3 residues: CASSDTDTGELFF. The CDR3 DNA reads TGTGCCAGCAGTGACACGGACACCGGGGAGCTGTTTTTT.

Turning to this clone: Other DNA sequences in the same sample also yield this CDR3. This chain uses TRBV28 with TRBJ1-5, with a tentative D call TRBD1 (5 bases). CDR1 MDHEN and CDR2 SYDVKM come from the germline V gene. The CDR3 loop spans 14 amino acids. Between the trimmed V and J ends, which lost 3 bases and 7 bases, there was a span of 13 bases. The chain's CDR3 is CASSFGQGGQPQHF. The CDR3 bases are TGTGCCAGCAGTTTCGGGCAGGGTGGGCAGCCCCAGCATTTT.

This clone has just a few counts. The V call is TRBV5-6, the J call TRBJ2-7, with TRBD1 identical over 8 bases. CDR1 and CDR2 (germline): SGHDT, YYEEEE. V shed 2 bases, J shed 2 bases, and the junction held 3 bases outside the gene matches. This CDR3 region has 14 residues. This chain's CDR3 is CASSFLDRAYEQYF. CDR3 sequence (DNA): TGTGCCAGCAGCTTCCTGGACAGGGCCTACGAGCAGTACTTC.

CDR3 nucleotides: TGTGCCAGCAGCGCCTATGTAGCGGATACGCAGTATTTT. Amino acid sequence: CASSAYVADTQYF. This rearrangement joins TRBV7-3 to TRBJ2-3; D possibly corresponds to TRBD2 (5 bases). CDR1 SGHTA and CDR2 FQGTGA come from the germline V gene. This CDR3 has 13 residues. V lost 5 bases and J lost 6, with 12 bases in between. Supplemented by reference TRBV7-3 and TRBJ2-3, the full variable domain reads GAGVSQTPSNKVTEKGKYVELRCDPISGHTALYWYRQSLGQGPEFLIYFQGTGAADDSGLPNDRFFAVRPEGSVSTLKIQRTERGDSAVYLCASSAYVADTQYFGPGTRLTVL.

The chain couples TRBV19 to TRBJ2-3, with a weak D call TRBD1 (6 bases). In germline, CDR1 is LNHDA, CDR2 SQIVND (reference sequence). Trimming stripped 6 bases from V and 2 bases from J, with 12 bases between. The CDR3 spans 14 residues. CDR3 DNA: TGTGCCAGTAGGCCGGGACAACTCACAGATACGCAGTATTTT. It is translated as CASRPGQLTDTQYF.

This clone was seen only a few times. The CDR3 protein is CASSPSQGASYEQYF. DNA for the CDR3: TGTGCCAGCAGCCCATCTCAGGGGGCCTCCTACGAGCAGTACTTC. V gene TRBV7-3 combines with J gene TRBJ2-7, with 8 bases aligning to TRBD1. The CDR3 has 15 amino acids. V lost 5 bases, J lost 0 bases, and 6 bases stayed unmatched. The germline V gene encodes CDR1 SGHTA and CDR2 FQGTGA.

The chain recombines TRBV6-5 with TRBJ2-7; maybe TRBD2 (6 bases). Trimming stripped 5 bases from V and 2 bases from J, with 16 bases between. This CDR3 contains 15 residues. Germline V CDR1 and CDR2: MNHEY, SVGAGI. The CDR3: CASSRVRAGTYEQYF. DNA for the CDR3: TGTGCCAGCAGTCGGGTTCGGGCGGGGACCTACGAGCAGTACTTC.

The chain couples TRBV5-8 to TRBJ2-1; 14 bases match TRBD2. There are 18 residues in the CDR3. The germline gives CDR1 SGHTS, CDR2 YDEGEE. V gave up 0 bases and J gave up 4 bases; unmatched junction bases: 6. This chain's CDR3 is CASSLESGTSGSYNEQFF. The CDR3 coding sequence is TGTGCCAGCAGCTTGGAATCCGGGACTAGCGGGAGTTACAATGAGCAGTTCTTC.